This TCR beta chain is from a study of long-term antiretroviral therapy in people with HIV. Study-level background: A decade or so separates the oldest specimens from the later 2015 immediate-ART recommendation.

Amounts of roughly 1-11 million cryopreserved PBMC were held in the samples before DNA extraction. Survey-level resolution applied to immunoSEQ assay v3.0. Per-sample targets for sequencing were roughly 35,000-55,000 T-cell genomes. This table comes from immunoSEQ multiplex PCR, and its TCRdb copy is limited to in-frame clones, with some not included. The table has more than 15,000 clones, roughly 78% seen once. A note on this clone: Antigen: not known.

Findings of the study overall: ART preceded a rise in diversity that nonetheless stayed lower than in transplant donor controls.

Looked up from germline, CDR1 is SGDLS and CDR2 is YYNGEE. V shed 3 bases and J 2 bases; nucleotides not matched to a gene: 3. The CDR3 is 14 amino acids. V gene TRBV9 combines with J gene TRBJ1-1, with 8 bases that match TRBD1. The sequencing used unsorted PBMCs, collected at the start of antiretroviral therapy. The sequence came from a man aged 30 to 39 with HIV. The CDR3 here is CASSADRVNTEAFF. As DNA, the CDR3 is TGTGCCAGCAGCGCGGACAGGGTCAACACTGAAGCTTTCTTT.